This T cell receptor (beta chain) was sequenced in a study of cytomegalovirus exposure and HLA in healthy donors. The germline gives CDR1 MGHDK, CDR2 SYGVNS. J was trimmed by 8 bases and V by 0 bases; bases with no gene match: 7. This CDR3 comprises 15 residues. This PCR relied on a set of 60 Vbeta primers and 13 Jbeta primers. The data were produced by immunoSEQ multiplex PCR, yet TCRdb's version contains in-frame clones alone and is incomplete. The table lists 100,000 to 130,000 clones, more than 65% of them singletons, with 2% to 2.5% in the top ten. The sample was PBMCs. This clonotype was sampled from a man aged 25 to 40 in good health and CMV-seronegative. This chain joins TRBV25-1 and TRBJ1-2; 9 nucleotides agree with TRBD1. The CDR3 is CASSEYTGGAYGYTF. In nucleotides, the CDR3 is TGTGCCAGCAGTGAATATACAGGGGGCGCGTACGGCTACACCTTC.